Listed here is a single T cell receptor beta chain. Its antigen is not identified. CDR1 and CDR2 (germline): SNHLY, FYNNEI. V was cut by 0 bases and J by 6 bases, with 12 bases left in between. CDR3 length: 15 amino acids. These data come from a study of cytomegalovirus exposure and HLA in healthy donors. General observations from the study: Immune exposure data for these donors was limited to CMV serostatus.

It was with 60 Vbeta and 13 Jbeta primers that the PCR ran. Clones were sequenced by immunoSEQ multiplex PCR, and TCRdb holds only the in-frame ones, with some missing. This sample has roughly 130,000 clones, with about 80% found just once. Sequenced input: PBMCs. This sequence joins TRBV2 and TRBJ2-1, with D possibly TRBD1 on 5 matching bases. This receptor was taken from a male donor in good health and CMV-seronegative. CDR3 sequence: CASSEANLGANEQFF. CDR3 sequence (DNA): TGTGCCAGCAGTGAAGCAAATCTAGGGGCCAATGAGCAGTTCTTC.